This record looks at one TCR beta chain sequence and its context. The data stem from a study of early T cells in non-severe SARS-CoV-2 infection. Trimming shortened V by 1 base and J by 7 bases, and 11 bases separated the two germline ends. CDR1 and CDR2 from the germline V gene are SGHVS and FQNEAQ. This CDR3 contains 13 residues. Using its own MiXCR run on the 5' RACE reads, TCRdb lists one record per CDR3 protein. The sample holds roughly 50,000 distinct CDR3 sequences, about 7.4% seen once. V and J are TRBV7-8 and TRBJ2-7, with D unclear. The clonotype comes from an adult who was a healthcare worker with PCR-confirmed SARS-CoV-2 infection or an uninfected control (not recorded which). Material for sequencing was whole blood. The CDR3 protein is CASSLDLSYEQYF. DNA of the CDR3: TGTGCCAGCAGCTTAGATCTGAGTTATGAGCAGTACTTC.